This T cell receptor (beta chain) was found in a study of blood T cell repertoires in COVID-19. Overall study context: Some COVID-19 samples were acute and others convalescent; all came from the United States, Italy and Spain.

Generated by immunoSEQ multiplex PCR, the TCRdb table keeps only in-frame clones and is missing some. The table lists roughly 190,000 clones, under 85% of them singletons. Per germline, CDR1 LNHDA and CDR2 SQIVND (reference sequence). The CDR3 has 13 amino acids. The trim removed 6 bases at V and 7 bases at J, leaving 4 bases unmatched. This chain joins TRBV19 and TRBJ2-1; 9 nucleotides align to TRBD2. Sequencing input: peripheral blood. The clonotype originates from a woman aged 35 to 49 with acute or convalescent COVID-19. CDR3 DNA: TGTGCCAGTAGCCCTAGCGGGGTTAATGAGCAGTTCTTC. This encodes CASSPSGVNEQFF.